This entry lists 25 T cell receptor beta chains sequenced from one sample in a study of control samples from healthy donors and cancer patients. Using immunoSEQ multiplex PCR, the repertoire was profiled, and TCRdb retains in-frame clones only, with some absent. Among roughly 45,000 clones listed, 65% to 90% were seen once. Material: PBMCs. These receptors were obtained from a woman between 50 and 59 years old with lung cancer.

The chain is built from TRBV11-2 and TRBJ1-1; D unresolved. This CDR3 region has 17 residues. V dropped 2 bases and J dropped 4 bases, with 20 bases sitting between them. In germline, CDR1 is SGHAT, CDR2 FQNNGV. CDR3: CASSLRSPRYSGTEAFF. In DNA, the CDR3 is TGTGCCAGCAGCTTAAGGTCACCACGGTACTCCGGCACTGAAGCTTTCTTT.

This chain connects TRBV20-1 to TRBJ1-2; D not certain. Germline V gives CDR1 DFQATT, CDR2 SNEGSKA (reference sequence). Trimming stripped 4 bases from V and 7 bases from J, with 10 bases between. The length of the CDR3 is 11 residues. CDR3 amino acids: CSATRVSGYTF. DNA for the CDR3: TGCAGTGCTACAAGGGTTTCTGGCTACACCTTC.

This clone was seen only once. The chain is built from TRBV19 and TRBJ2-2; 13 nucleotides align to TRBD2. Unmatched junction bases numbered 7, after V lost 7 bases and J lost 5 bases. The CDR3 spans 16 residues. Germline V gene sequence: CDR1 LNHDA, CDR2 SQIVND (reference sequence). The CDR3 loop reads CASTPTSGGSTGELFF. The CDR3 DNA reads as TGTGCCAGTACCCCGACTAGCGGGGGGTCTACCGGGGAGCTGTTTTTT.

The sample holds a few counts of this clone. V usage is TRBV7-6 and J usage is TRBJ2-2; a possible D gene is TRBD2 (6 bases). CDR3 length: 16 amino acids. Germline CDR1 reads SGHVS; CDR2 reads FNYEAQ. V lost 1 base to trimming and J lost 4 bases, with 13 bases between them. The CDR3 DNA sequence: TGTGCCAGCAGCTTAGTAGGCGGGATAAGCACCGGGGAGCTGTTTTTT. Translated: CASSLVGGISTGELFF.

This clone was seen a few times. This chain links TRBV18 with TRBJ1-2; maybe TRBD1 (5 bases). This CDR3 has 14 residues. From germline, CDR1 is KGHSH and CDR2 LQKENI. The V end lost 2 bases, the J end lost 7 bases, and 14 bases lay between the germline ends. DNA of the CDR3: TGTGCCAGCTCACCAACGGGCAGGGCGGCTGGCTACACCTTC. Translating gives CASSPTGRAAGYTF.

V usage is TRBV2 and J usage is TRBJ1-4; D might be TRBD1 (6 bases). V lost 6 bases, J lost 4 bases, and 9 bases lay in between. The CDR3 totals 13 residues. In germline, CDR1 is SNHLY, CDR2 FYNNEI. This CDR3 is CASREDSNEKLFF. Written as DNA, the CDR3 is TGTGCCAGCAGGGAGGACAGTAATGAAAAACTGTTTTTT.

The table lists this clone with a few counts. This chain connects TRBV7-9 to TRBJ1-1, with TRBD1 matching 9 bases. V gave up 6 bases and J gave up 5 bases; unmatched junction bases: 7. This CDR3 region has 14 residues. Germline assignment: CDR1 SEHNR and CDR2 FQNEAQ (reference sequence). The CDR3 reads CASSAGTGYTEAFF. For the CDR3, the DNA is TGTGCCAGCAGTGCCGGGACAGGGTATACTGAAGCTTTCTTT. The full variable domain, in which reference TRBV7-9 and TRBJ1-1 provide the parts outside the CDR3, is DTGVSQNPRHKITKRGQNVTFRCDPISEHNRLYWYRQTLGQGPEFLTYFQNEAQLEKSRLLSDRFSAERPKGSFSTLEIQRTEQGDSAMYLCASSAGTGYTEAFFGQGTRLTVV.

The chain combines TRBV9 with TRBJ1-1; D gene uncertain. V was trimmed by 0 bases and J by 3 bases, leaving 12 bases between them. The CDR3 loop spans 15 amino acids. Germline CDR1 SGDLS, CDR2 YYNGEE. The CDR3 DNA reads as TGTGCCAGCAGCGTAGGAACGGGCGGAGACACTGAAGCTTTCTTT. It translates to CASSVGTGGDTEAFF. The full variable domain, with the rest looked up from reference TRBV9 and TRBJ1-1, is DSGVTQTPKHLITATGQRVTLRCSPRSGDLSVYWYQQSLDQGLQFLIQYYNGEERAKGNILERFSAQQFPDLHSELNLSSLELGDSALYFCASSVGTGGDTEAFFGQGTRLTVV.

This clone was observed once. This chain joins TRBV27 and TRBJ1-2; D is possibly TRBD1 (6 bases). The V end was cut by 4 bases, the J end by 4 bases, with 13 bases between. Germline assignment: CDR1 MNHEY and CDR2 SMNVEV (reference sequence). CDR3 size: 14 residues. The CDR3 loop reads CASSSNRDGYGYTF. The CDR3, as DNA: TGTGCCAGCAGTTCTAACAGGGATGGCTATGGCTACACCTTC.

The genes are TRBV7-2 and TRBJ2-3, with D uncertain. Germline V CDR1 and CDR2: SGHTA, FQGNSA. The CDR3 length is 15 residues. The V end was cut by 1 base, the J end by 0 bases, with 8 bases between. The CDR3 here is CASSLVGLSTDTQYF. CDR3 DNA: TGTGCCAGCAGCTTAGTAGGGCTTAGCACAGATACGCAGTATTTT.

The J gene is TRBJ2-3, the V gene TRBV18; 7 bases are a match to TRBD1. The CDR3 covers 15 residues. Trimming took 3 bases from V and 2 from J; bases not matched to a gene: 5. Germline lookup yields CDR1 KGHSH and CDR2 LQKENI. The CDR3 nucleotides read TGTGCCAGCTCACCCAGACAGGGACCCACAGATACGCAGTATTTT. Translated, it gives CASSPRQGPTDTQYF.

This chain joins TRBV6-5 and TRBJ1-2, with D hard to call. Between the trimmed V and J ends, which lost 5 bases and 8 bases, there was a span of 15 bases. CDR1 MNHEY and CDR2 SVGAGI come from the germline V gene. This CDR3 has 13 residues. CDR3 residues: CASSTRPSWGYTF. DNA for the CDR3: TGTGCCAGCAGTACAAGGCCGTCGTGGGGCTACACCTTC.

The CDR3 DNA sequence: TGTGCCAGCAGCTGGAAAGGGGGCGACGAGACCCAGTACTTC. This translates into CASSWKGGDETQYF. This rearrangement joins TRBV21-1 to TRBJ2-5; the table's D call, TRBD1, has no DNA check behind it. TRBV21-1 counts as a pseudogene. The CDR3 length is 14 residues.

This chain links TRBV29-1 with TRBJ2-2; D is unresolved. The CDR3 runs to 12 residues. In germline, CDR1 is SQVTM, CDR2 ANQGSEA. V was pared by 5 bases and J by 5 bases, with 9 bases between. The chain's CDR3 is CSVTRVTGELFF. In DNA, the CDR3 is TGCAGCGTTACAAGGGTGACCGGGGAGCTGTTTTTT.

The chain employs TRBV11-3 and TRBJ1-1; D possibly corresponds to TRBD1 (5 bases). Germline V gives CDR1 SGHNT, CDR2 YENEEA. The V and J ends lost 0 bases and 2 bases respectively, with 22 bases between them. The CDR3 sequence is 19 residues long. The CDR3 protein is CASSLDMWGGGATNTEAFF. The DNA of the CDR3 is TGTGCCAGCAGCTTAGATATGTGGGGTGGAGGGGCGACTAACACTGAAGCTTTCTTT.

The genes are TRBV27 and TRBJ1-2; the match to TRBD1 covers 7 bases. The CDR3 is 12 residues long. The germline V gene has CDR1 MNHEY and CDR2 SMNVEV (reference sequence). J gave up 7 bases and V 10 bases, and 9 bases lay outside the gene matches. This CDR3 reads CATRQGRRGYTF. The CDR3 DNA reads as TGTGCCACCCGACAGGGACGTCGTGGCTACACCTTC.

The chain carries TRBV5-5 and TRBJ1-4; possibly TRBD1 for D (6 bases). This CDR3 contains 19 residues. The V end lost 2 bases, the J end lost 0 bases, and 20 bases lay between the germline ends. Germline lookup yields CDR1 SGHKS and CDR2 YYEKEE (reference sequence). This CDR3 reads CASSFRGAERLATNEKLFF. The CDR3 bases are TGTGCCAGCAGCTTTCGGGGGGCAGAGCGTCTTGCAACTAATGAAAAACTGTTTTTT. Full variable domain (outside the CDR3, taken from reference TRBV5-5 and TRBJ1-4): DAGVTQSPTHLIKTRGQQVTLRCSPISGHKSVSWYQQVLGQGPQFIFQYYEKEERGRGNFPDRFSARQFPNYSSELNVNALLLGDSALYLCASSFRGAERLATNEKLFFGSGTQLSVL.

The chain is built from TRBV12-3 or TRBV12-4 and TRBJ2-1; D is uncertain. CDR3 length equals 11 residues. V lost 1 base to trimming and J lost 7 bases, with 2 bases between them. The CDR3 DNA follows: TGTGCCAGCAGTTTAGGTAATGAGCAGTTCTTC. Its translation is CASSLGNEQFF.

The CDR3 region has the DNA TGTGCCAGCAGCCGGACAGTAGGAACACCCCAGCATTTT. Its protein is CASSRTVGTPQHF. The chain employs TRBV12-3 or TRBV12-4 and TRBJ1-5, with a weak D call TRBD1 (6 bases). The CDR3 consists of 13 residues. Trimming removed 6 bases at V and 10 bases at J, with 16 bases between.

The chain uses TRBV2 and TRBJ1-5; no clear D. This CDR3 comprises 14 residues. Trimming took off 4 bases at V and 6 bases at J, with 13 bases between the two ends. Germline values: CDR1 SNHLY, CDR2 FYNNEI. CDR3 amino acids: CASSATSNLQPQHF. The DNA of the CDR3 is TGTGCCAGCAGTGCCACCTCTAATCTTCAGCCCCAGCATTTT.

The rearrangement joins TRBV7-3 to TRBJ2-5; D call uncertain. V gave up 5 bases and J gave up 4 bases, with 14 bases separating them. CDR1 and CDR2 (germline): SGHTA, FQGTGA. CDR3 size: 14 residues. This CDR3 reads CASSPSLGTETQYF. Written as DNA, the CDR3 is TGTGCCAGCAGCCCTAGTCTGGGTACAGAGACCCAGTACTTC. The full variable domain, rest sourced from reference TRBV7-3 and TRBJ2-5, is GAGVSQTPSNKVTEKGKYVELRCDPISGHTALYWYRQSLGQGPEFLIYFQGTGAADDSGLPNDRFFAVRPEGSVSTLKIQRTERGDSAVYLCASSPSLGTETQYFGPGTRLLVL.

The chain has TRBV5-6 and TRBJ1-1; a possible D gene is TRBD1 (5 bases). CDR1 and CDR2 from the germline V gene are SGHDT and YYEEEE. This CDR3 has 16 amino acids. V lost 1 base to trimming and J lost 0 bases, with 13 bases between them. As DNA, the CDR3 is TGTGCCAGCAGCTTGACCTCCGGACATCTGAACACTGAAGCTTTCTTT. Protein sequence: CASSLTSGHLNTEAFF.

The chain couples TRBV7-3 to TRBJ2-2; D might be TRBD1 or TRBD2, each matching 5 bases. CDR3 size: 13 residues. V was cut by 8 bases and J by 2 bases, with 9 bases left in between. In germline, CDR1 is SGHTA, CDR2 FQGTGA. DNA for the CDR3: TGTGCCAGCTCCAGGGACAACACCGGGGAGCTGTTTTTT. Its protein is CASSRDNTGELFF.

J is TRBJ2-7 and V is TRBV12-3 or TRBV12-4, with a tentative D call TRBD2 (6 bases). The V end lost 6 bases, the J end lost 3 bases, and 12 bases lay between the germline ends. The CDR3 is 13 amino acids. Here the CDR3 reads CASSLGTDYEQYF. The CDR3 region has the DNA TGTGCCAGCAGCCTCGGGACTGACTACGAGCAGTACTTC.

A few counts support this clone. The chain uses TRBV7-2 and TRBJ2-1; D gene unclear. The CDR3 covers 13 residues. The germline V gene has CDR1 SGHTA and CDR2 FQGNSA. The ends were cut back, 2 bases at V and 5 bases at J, with 7 bases in the middle. The CDR3 DNA sequence: TGTGCCAGCAGCTTACGGGCCAACAATGAGCAGTTCTTC. Residues: CASSLRANNEQFF. The full variable domain, rest sourced from reference TRBV7-2 and TRBJ2-1, is GAGVSQSPSNKVTEKGKDVELRCDPISGHTALYWYRQSLGQGLEFLIYFQGNSAPDKSGLPSDRFSAERTGGSVSTLTIQRTQQEDSAVYLCASSLRANNEQFFGPGTRLTVL.